This T cell receptor (beta chain) was identified in a study of blood T cell repertoires in COVID-19 (TCRdb year 2020). General notes on the study: Samples covering the acute and convalescent phases of COVID-19 were provided by collaborators in the United States, Italy and Spain. The dataset comprised deeply sampled blood TCRbeta repertoires from subjects exposed to, actively infected with, or recovered from COVID-19. The prospective study material was composed of cDNA or gDNA derived from T cells, B-cell-depleted T cells, or PBMCs. The repertoires were made available in a free public database intended to serve as a resource for research on the immune response to SARS-CoV-2. HLA class I and class II types, where available, came from metadata supplied by the sample provider rather than from assay-based typing. Samples came from the ongoing ImmuneRACE study (first 160 participants) plus 1,254 subjects from 6 global collaborators. A de-identified subject ID, COVID-19 status, age in years and sex were almost always included in the sample metadata.

Summary of the overall study and its limitations: The amount of clinical and demographic metadata varied by source and participant and was provided uncurated.

Each collaborating institution followed its own protocols to collect whole blood in K2EDTA tubes. For TCRbeta analysis, collaborator samples were shipped as frozen whole blood, as isolated PBMCs, or as DNA extracted from either sample type. TCRbeta CDR3 regions were amplified from genomic DNA using the immunoSEQ Assay, a bias-controlled multiplex PCR. Processing in the source paper ran as follows. The number of nucleated cells in each sample was estimated by amplification of reference gene primers within the assay. To quantify the absolute abundance of each unique TCRbeta CDR3 rearrangement, sequence reads were collapsed and filtered. For each sample, productive Simpson clonality was calculated as the square root of Simpson's diversity index over productive rearrangements. TCRdb re-hosts the immuneACCESS table, in-frame sequences only. Its copies lack some clones; in the studies checked, an unresolved V gene accounts for under half of them, and the cause for the rest is not known. V and J calls and clone size are those listed in that table; D and trimming were worked out from the DNA. Across this sample there are 160,000 or so clones, with approximately 88% seen only once. 2.5% to 3% of the sample belongs to the ten largest clones.

Points on this clone: Its antigen is unknown. Base quality data are lacking; no much larger clone is found one base away.

Based on the germline V gene, the CDR1 and CDR2 sequences are SNHLY and FYNNEI. V is cut back by 6 bases and J by 1 base, with 5 bases in the junction unmatched. Spanning cysteine to phenylalanine, the CDR3 consists of 15 amino acids. The kept DNA is CDR3 alone, 45 bases in frame from the first base. The receptor's source is a man aged 55 to 70 with acute or convalescent COVID-19. The V and J genes are TRBV2 and TRBJ2-2; 7 bases in the middle match TRBD1. Sequencing was carried out using peripheral blood. The CDR3 region has the sequence CASSDRARNTGELFF. Read as DNA, the sequence is TGTGCCAGCAGCGACAGGGCGAGGAACACCGGGGAGCTGTTTTTT.